A single sample is the source of the 28 T cell receptor beta chains below, sequenced in a study of CD8 T cells in Susac syndrome. The RNA, about 0.45 to 1 ug, was put through reverse transcription using random hexamers. One entry per CDR3 protein, called by TCRdb with MiXCR from the immunoSEQ multiplex PCR reads. The sample has under 85,000 distinct CDR3 sequences, 94% seen once; the top ten hold 0.55% to 0.7%. The sequenced sample was CD8+ T cells from PBMCs. These receptor sequences come from a human donor with multiple sclerosis.

This clonotype turned up a few times. The chain recombines TRBV28 with TRBJ2-7, with TRBD1 identical over 10 bases. Germline V gives CDR1 MDHEN, CDR2 SYDVKM. J lost 3 bases, V lost 6 bases, and 5 bases had no gene match. CDR3 length equals 14 residues. CDR3: CASSGGDRGYEQYF. The CDR3 DNA sequence: TGTGCCAGCAGCGGGGGGGACAGGGGCTACGAGCAGTACTTC. Using reference TRBV28 and TRBJ2-7 for the parts outside the CDR3, the full variable domain is DVKVTQSSRYLVKRTGEKVFLECVQDMDHENMFWYRQDPGLGLRLIYFSYDVKMKEKGDIPEGYSVSREKKERFSLILESASTNQTSMYLCASSGGDRGYEQYFGPGTRLTVT.

J is TRBJ2-7 and V is TRBV27; possible D gene TRBD2, 5 bases. V gave up 6 bases and J gave up 4 bases, with 16 bases separating them. Per germline, CDR1 MNHEY and CDR2 SMNVEV (reference sequence). CDR3 length equals 14 residues. CDR3 sequence: CASSRGPERYEQYF. Here the CDR3 DNA reads TGTGCCAGCAGCCGAGGGCCCGAAAGGTACGAGCAGTACTTC.

The rearrangement uses TRBV27 and TRBJ2-3; 7 bases agree with TRBD1. Germline assignment: CDR1 MNHEY and CDR2 SMNVEV (reference sequence). V lost 6 bases to trimming and J lost 0 bases; unmatched junction nucleotides: 9. The CDR3 has 16 residues. CDR3 bases: TGTGCCAGCAGCGCCGGGACAGTCACTAGCACAGATACGCAGTATTTT. Translating it yields CASSAGTVTSTDTQYF.

The gene calls are TRBV27 and TRBJ2-7; D is ambiguous. The V end lost 5 bases, the J end lost 6 bases, and 17 bases lay between the germline ends. Germline V gives CDR1 MNHEY, CDR2 SMNVEV (reference sequence). The length of the CDR3 is 14 residues. The CDR3 sequence is CASSHGPPGGEQYF. The DNA of the CDR3 is TGTGCCAGCAGTCACGGGCCCCCGGGTGGCGAGCAGTACTTC.

This chain connects TRBV6-6 to TRBJ1-2; 9 bases fit TRBD1. Looked up from germline, CDR1 is MNHNY and CDR2 is SVGAGI (reference sequence). V was pared by 7 bases and J by 5 bases, with 14 bases of the junction left unmatched. There are 16 residues in the CDR3. The CDR3 loop reads CASIRTGERSFYGYTF. As DNA, the CDR3 is TGTGCCAGCATCAGGACAGGGGAAAGGAGCTTTTATGGCTACACCTTC.

This clonotype came up once. This chain uses TRBV24-1 with TRBJ2-5; a possible D gene is TRBD1 (5 bases). The CDR3 has 17 amino acids. The ends were cut back, 3 bases at V and 1 base at J, with 17 bases in the middle. Germline V CDR1 and CDR2: KGHDR, SFDVKD. CDR3 loop: CATSDPPNRQSQETQYF. DNA for the CDR3: TGTGCCACCAGTGATCCTCCTAACCGACAGAGCCAAGAGACCCAGTACTTC.

In its sample, this clonotype was seen once. Its ends do not fully match the called genes, so a read error is possible. This chain uses TRBV7-9 with TRBJ2-5, with D perhaps TRBD2 (6 bases). CDR1 and CDR2 (germline): SEHNR, FQNEAQ (reference sequence). This CDR3 spans 15 amino acids. CDR3 bases: TGTGCCAGCAACTTATTAGTCCCGGAGGGGGAGACCCAGTACTTC. This gives the protein CASNLLVPEGETQYF.

The chain couples TRBV9 to TRBJ2-5; the match to TRBD1 covers 8 bases. This CDR3 has 17 residues. The junction had 12 bases not matched to a gene; V was cut back by 3 bases and J by 2 bases. The germline CDR1 and CDR2 sequences are SGDLS and YYNGEE. The CDR3 protein is CASSAGWDRSAQETQYF. The CDR3 nucleotides read TGTGCCAGCAGCGCCGGGTGGGACAGGTCGGCTCAAGAGACCCAGTACTTC.

The J gene is TRBJ2-1, the V gene TRBV2; D unclear. This CDR3 has 11 residues. V shed 10 bases and J shed 3 bases, with 7 bases lying between them. Germline CDR1 reads SNHLY; CDR2 reads FYNNEI. CDR3 bases: TGTGCCACGGTGTTCTACAATGAGCAGTTCTTC. Amino acid sequence: CATVFYNEQFF.

The chain carries TRBV20-1 and TRBJ2-7; D possibly corresponds to TRBD1 (5 bases). Trimming cost V 6 bases and J 1 base, with 19 bases left between them. CDR1 and CDR2 from the germline V gene are DFQATT and SNEGSKA (reference sequence). The CDR3 runs 15 residues. CDR3 DNA sequence: TGCAGTGCCCAGCAGGGCAATTTTGAGTCCTACGAGCAGTACTTC. It translates to CSAQQGNFESYEQYF.

The chain recombines TRBV4-2 with TRBJ2-3, with a weak D call TRBD2 (6 bases). The CDR3 contains 13 residues. Germline CDR1 is LGHNA and CDR2 is YNFKEQ. V shed 7 bases and J shed 6 bases, with 14 bases lying between them. CDR3 sequence: CASIGGAADTQYF. CDR3 sequence (DNA): TGTGCCAGCATAGGAGGGGCCGCCGATACGCAGTATTTT.

This clonotype was picked up one time. The chain uses TRBV29-1 and TRBJ2-7; D is perhaps TRBD1 (5 bases). V was pared by 6 bases and J by 3 bases, with 15 bases between. CDR3 size: 13 residues. Looked up from germline, CDR1 is SQVTM and CDR2 is ANQGSEA. The CDR3 DNA reads TGCAGCGTGACAGCCACTTTGAGCTACGAGCAGTACTTC. Translation: CSVTATLSYEQYF.

The chain employs TRBV6-4 and TRBJ2-7, with TRBD2 matching 10 bases. Trimming took 11 bases from V and 0 from J; bases not matched to a gene: 19. This CDR3 has 18 amino acids. CDR1 MRHNA and CDR2 SNTAGT come from the germline V gene. This CDR3 is CADGTSAKRTVSSYEQYF. The CDR3 DNA follows: TGTGCCGACGGGACTAGCGCAAAACGTACCGTGAGCTCCTACGAGCAGTACTTC.

This sequence joins TRBV7-9 and TRBJ1-2, with 10 bases aligning to TRBD1. Germline lookup yields CDR1 SEHNR and CDR2 FQNEAQ (reference sequence). V was clipped by 5 bases and J by 7 bases; unmatched bases: 7. The CDR3 totals 14 residues. The CDR3 reads CASSPGTGAGGYTF. The CDR3 DNA is TGTGCCAGCAGCCCCGGGACAGGGGCCGGTGGCTACACCTTC.

This chain connects TRBV7-9 to TRBJ2-3; D gene unclear. The CDR3 is 13 residues long. Germline CDR1 reads SEHNR; CDR2 reads FQNEAQ (reference sequence). V gave up 4 bases and J gave up 0 bases, with 5 bases separating them. DNA for the CDR3: TGTGCCAGCAGCTCGCCTAGCACAGATACGCAGTATTTT. Protein: CASSSPSTDTQYF.

The rearrangement links TRBV9 to TRBJ1-5; tentatively, D is TRBD1 (6 bases). The CDR3 loop spans 14 amino acids. Germline values: CDR1 SGDLS, CDR2 YYNGEE. Trimming removed 0 bases at V and 4 bases at J, with 8 bases between. The CDR3 sequence is CASSVGTGNQPQHF. In DNA form, the CDR3 reads TGTGCCAGCAGCGTAGGCACAGGGAATCAGCCCCAGCATTTT.

This chain uses TRBV30 with TRBJ1-3, with D hard to call. V was clipped by 2 bases and J by 4 bases, with 6 bases between them. The CDR3 has 12 amino acids. CDR1 is GTSNPN, CDR2 SVGIG, per germline (reference sequence). The DNA of the CDR3 is TGTGCCTGGAGTTTGATGGGAAACACCATATATTTT. It is translated as CAWSLMGNTIYF.

The chain recombines TRBV9 with TRBJ2-1; TRBD2 is a possible D gene (5 bases). V dropped 3 bases and J dropped 5 bases, with 21 bases sitting between them. CDR3 length: 17 residues. Looked up from germline, CDR1 is SGDLS and CDR2 is YYNGEE. The DNA for the CDR3 is TGTGCCAGCAGCGACGGGGAGACTCCGACCCCTAACAATGAGCAGTTCTTC. It translates to CASSDGETPTPNNEQFF.

J is TRBJ2-1 and V is TRBV5-6; 7 bases are a match to TRBD1. Germline assignment: CDR1 SGHDT and CDR2 YYEEEE. V was clipped by 3 bases and J by 0 bases; unmatched bases: 6. CDR3 length: 16 residues. The CDR3, as DNA: TGTGCCAGCAGCTCAGCGACAGGGAGCTCCTACAATGAGCAGTTCTTC. Translating it yields CASSSATGSSYNEQFF.

The chain links TRBV29-1 to TRBJ2-7; D remains unclear. The CDR3 totals 11 residues. V dropped 6 bases and J dropped 7 bases, with 13 bases sitting between them. Germline V CDR1 and CDR2: SQVTM, ANQGSEA. DNA for the CDR3: TGCAGCGTCGGCCGTAACTGGGAGCAGTACTTC. Its translation is CSVGRNWEQYF.

The V and J genes are TRBV6-1 and TRBJ2-1, with 9 positions matching TRBD1. The CDR3 has 14 amino acids. Germline CDR1 is MNHNS and CDR2 is SASEGT. V lost 6 bases, J lost 4 bases, and 4 bases stayed unmatched. The CDR3 nucleotides are TGTGCCAGCAGATGGACAGGGGTATACAATGAGCAGTTCTTC. It translates to CASRWTGVYNEQFF.

This chain joins TRBV2 and TRBJ2-5, with 9 nucleotides matching TRBD1. The germline V gene has CDR1 SNHLY and CDR2 FYNNEI. The CDR3 runs to 15 residues. Trimming at V came to 6 bases and at J to 5 bases, leaving 10 bases not matched to a gene. CDR3 sequence reads: CASRAQGAQQETQYF. The CDR3 DNA reads as TGTGCCAGCAGGGCACAGGGGGCGCAGCAGGAGACCCAGTACTTC.

The chain employs TRBV5-1 and TRBJ2-1; no firm D call. This CDR3 region has 13 residues. V lost 0 bases and J 8 bases, leaving 9 bases between the germline ends. CDR1 and CDR2 from the germline V gene are SGHRS and YFSETQ. In nucleotides, the CDR3 is TGCGCCAGCAGCTTGGAACTAACCTATGAGCAGTTCTTC. Translating gives CASSLELTYEQFF. The variable domain in full, completed from reference TRBV5-1 and TRBJ2-1, reads KAGVTQTPRYLIKTRGQQVTLSCSPISGHRSVSWYQQTPGQGLQFLFEYFSETQRNKGNFPGRFSGRQFSNSRSEMNVSTLELGDSALYLCASSLELTYEQFFGPGTRLTVL.

V usage is TRBV29-1 and J usage is TRBJ2-1; the match to TRBD2 covers 8 bases. The length of the CDR3 is 16 residues. The junction had 15 bases not matched to a gene; V was cut back by 2 bases and J by 9 bases. CDR1 and CDR2 (germline): SQVTM, ANQGSEA. CDR3 region: CSVESSGGEGPVEQFF. The CDR3 DNA follows: TGCAGCGTTGAATCCTCCGGGGGGGAGGGCCCCGTTGAGCAGTTCTTC.

The chain employs TRBV6-1 and TRBJ2-3; 11 bases line up with TRBD2. Germline CDR1 MNHNS, CDR2 SASEGT. The V and J ends lost 6 bases and 6 bases, in that order; junction bases with no gene match: 11. The CDR3 is 16 amino acids. Written as DNA, the CDR3 is TGTGCCAGCAGCGCCATAGCGGGGGGGAGCTGGGATACGCAGTATTTT. As protein: CASSAIAGGSWDTQYF.

This chain connects TRBV20-1 to TRBJ2-7; D is ambiguous. This CDR3 spans 14 amino acids. The V gene's germline CDR1 is DFQATT and CDR2 SNEGSKA (reference sequence). The germline V and J ends were trimmed by 2 bases and 4 bases, with 15 bases remaining between them. In nucleotides, the CDR3 is TGCAGTGCTAGAAGTCAAGATCATGAGTACGAGCAGTACTTC. Translated, it gives CSARSQDHEYEQYF.

The chain has TRBV24-1 and TRBJ2-2; TRBD1 aligns across 8 bases. Germline V lookup: CDR1 KGHDR, CDR2 SFDVKD. This CDR3 has 15 amino acids. The V gene end was trimmed by 7 bases and the J gene end by 1 base; junction bases not matched to a gene: 4. CDR3 in DNA: TGTGCCACCAGAGAGACAGGGGAGAACACCGGGGAGCTGTTTTTT. Residues: CATRETGENTGELFF.

The genes are TRBV4-2 and TRBJ2-7; TRBD1 agrees at 8 bases. CDR1 is LGHNA, CDR2 YNFKEQ, per germline. The trim removed 1 base at V and 2 bases at J, leaving 4 bases unmatched. CDR3 size: 15 residues. The CDR3: CASSQGSTGAYEQYF. CDR3 coding DNA: TGTGCCAGCAGCCAAGGATCGACAGGGGCCTACGAGCAGTACTTC.